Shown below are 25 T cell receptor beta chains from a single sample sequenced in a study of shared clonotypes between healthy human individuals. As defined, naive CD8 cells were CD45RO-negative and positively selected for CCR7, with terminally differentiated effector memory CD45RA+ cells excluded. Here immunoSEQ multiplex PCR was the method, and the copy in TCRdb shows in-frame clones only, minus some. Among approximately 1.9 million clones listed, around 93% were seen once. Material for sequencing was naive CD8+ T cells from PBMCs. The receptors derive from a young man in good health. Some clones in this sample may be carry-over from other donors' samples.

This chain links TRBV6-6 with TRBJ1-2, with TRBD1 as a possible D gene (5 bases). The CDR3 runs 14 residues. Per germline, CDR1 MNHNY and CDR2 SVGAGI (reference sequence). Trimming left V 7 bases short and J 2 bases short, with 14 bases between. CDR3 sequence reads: CASTWDSKNYGYTF. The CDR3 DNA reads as TGTGCCAGCACCTGGGACTCCAAGAACTATGGCTACACCTTC.

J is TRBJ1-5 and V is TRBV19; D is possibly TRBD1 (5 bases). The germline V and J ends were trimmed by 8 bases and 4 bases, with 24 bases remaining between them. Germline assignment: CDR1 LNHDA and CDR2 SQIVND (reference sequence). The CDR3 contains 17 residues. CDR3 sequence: CASGIQASAGWNQPQHF. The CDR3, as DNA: TGTGCCAGTGGAATCCAGGCCTCGGCAGGGTGGAATCAGCCCCAGCATTTT.

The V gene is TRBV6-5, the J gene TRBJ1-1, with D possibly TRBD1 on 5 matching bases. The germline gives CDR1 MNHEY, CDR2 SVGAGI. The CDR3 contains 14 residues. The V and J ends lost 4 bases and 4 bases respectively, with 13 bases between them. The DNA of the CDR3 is TGTGCCAGCAGTTTGCCAGGGTGGACCACTGAAGCTTTCTTT. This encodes CASSLPGWTTEAFF.

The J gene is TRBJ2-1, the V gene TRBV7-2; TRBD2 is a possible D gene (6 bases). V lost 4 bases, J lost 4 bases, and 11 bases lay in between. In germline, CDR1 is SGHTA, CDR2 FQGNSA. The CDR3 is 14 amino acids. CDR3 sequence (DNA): TGTGCCAGCAGCTCACTAGCAGGTTACAATGAGCAGTTCTTC. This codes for CASSSLAGYNEQFF.

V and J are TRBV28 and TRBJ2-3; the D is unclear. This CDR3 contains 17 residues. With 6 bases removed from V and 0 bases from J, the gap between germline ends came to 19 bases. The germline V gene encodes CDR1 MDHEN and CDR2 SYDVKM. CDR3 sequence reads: CASSSNPLGISTDTQYF. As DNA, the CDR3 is TGTGCCAGCAGCTCCAATCCCCTAGGGATTAGCACAGATACGCAGTATTTT.

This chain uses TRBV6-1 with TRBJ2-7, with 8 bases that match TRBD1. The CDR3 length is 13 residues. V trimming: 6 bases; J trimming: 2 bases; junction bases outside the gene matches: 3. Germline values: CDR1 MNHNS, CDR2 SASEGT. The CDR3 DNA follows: TGTGCCAGCAGGGAGGGACAGGCCTACGAGCAGTACTTC. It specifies CASREGQAYEQYF.

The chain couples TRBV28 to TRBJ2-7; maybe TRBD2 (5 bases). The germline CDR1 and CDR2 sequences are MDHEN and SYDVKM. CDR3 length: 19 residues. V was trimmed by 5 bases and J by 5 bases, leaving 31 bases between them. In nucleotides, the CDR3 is TGTGCCAGCAGTCACTATATAATGAGGGAGTCCCGCCCGTTGGACGAGCAGTACTTC. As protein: CASSHYIMRESRPLDEQYF. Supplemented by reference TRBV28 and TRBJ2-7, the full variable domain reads DVKVTQSSRYLVKRTGEKVFLECVQDMDHENMFWYRQDPGLGLRLIYFSYDVKMKEKGDIPEGYSVSREKKERFSLILESASTNQTSMYLCASSHYIMRESRPLDEQYFGPGTRLTVT.

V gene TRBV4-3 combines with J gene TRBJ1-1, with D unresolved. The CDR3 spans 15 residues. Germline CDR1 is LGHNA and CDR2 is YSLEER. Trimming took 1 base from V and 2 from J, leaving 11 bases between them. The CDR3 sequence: CASSQVPPGNTEAFF. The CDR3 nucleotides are TGCGCCAGCAGCCAAGTCCCTCCAGGAAACACTGAAGCTTTCTTT.

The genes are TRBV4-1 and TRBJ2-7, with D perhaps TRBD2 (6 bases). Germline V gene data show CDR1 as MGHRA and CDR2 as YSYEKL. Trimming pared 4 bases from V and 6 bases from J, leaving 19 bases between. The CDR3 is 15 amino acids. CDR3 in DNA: TGCGCCAGCAGCCCGGGAGTGCTAGCCCCTTTCGAGCAGTACTTC. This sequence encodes CASSPGVLAPFEQYF.

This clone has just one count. The CDR3: CASSVTGETGNTIYF. The CDR3 DNA reads as TGTGCCAGCAGCGTTACTGGGGAGACTGGAAACACCATATATTTT. The chain joins TRBV9 to TRBJ1-3; D is unresolved. This CDR3 contains 15 residues. Germline assignment: CDR1 SGDLS and CDR2 YYNGEE. Trimming shortened V by 2 bases and J by 2 bases, and 11 bases separated the two germline ends.

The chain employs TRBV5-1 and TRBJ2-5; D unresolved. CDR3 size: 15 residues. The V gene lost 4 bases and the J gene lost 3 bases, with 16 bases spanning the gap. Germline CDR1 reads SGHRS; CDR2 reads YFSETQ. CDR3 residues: CASSVVFSPKETQYF. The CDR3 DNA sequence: TGCGCCAGCAGCGTGGTATTTAGCCCTAAAGAGACCCAGTACTTC.

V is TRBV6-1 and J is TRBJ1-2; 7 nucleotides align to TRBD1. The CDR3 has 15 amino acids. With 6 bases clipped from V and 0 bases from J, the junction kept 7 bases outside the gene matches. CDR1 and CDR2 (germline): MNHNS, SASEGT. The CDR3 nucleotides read TGTGCCAGCAGAGTCACCGGGACAGCTAACTATGGCTACACCTTC. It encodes CASRVTGTANYGYTF.

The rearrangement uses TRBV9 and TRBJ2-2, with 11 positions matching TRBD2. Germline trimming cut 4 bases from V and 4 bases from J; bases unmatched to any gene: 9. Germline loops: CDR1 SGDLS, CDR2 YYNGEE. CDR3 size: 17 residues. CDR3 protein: CASSLYPGLAGTGELFF. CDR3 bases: TGTGCCAGCAGCCTATACCCTGGACTAGCGGGCACCGGGGAGCTGTTTTTT.

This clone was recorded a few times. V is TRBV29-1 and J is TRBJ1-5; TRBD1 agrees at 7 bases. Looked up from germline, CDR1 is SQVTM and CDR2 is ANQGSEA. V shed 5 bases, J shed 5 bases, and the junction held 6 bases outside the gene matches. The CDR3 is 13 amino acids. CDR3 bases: TGCAGCGTTCGGCAGGGGGAAGATCAGCCCCAGCATTTT. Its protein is CSVRQGEDQPQHF.

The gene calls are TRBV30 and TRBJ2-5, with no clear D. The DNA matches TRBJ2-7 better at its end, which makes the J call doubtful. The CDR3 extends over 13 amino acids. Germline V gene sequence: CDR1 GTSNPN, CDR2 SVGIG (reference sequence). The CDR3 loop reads CAWSVPWNDEQYF. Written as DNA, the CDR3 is TGTGCCTGGAGTGTCCCCTGGAACGACGAGCAGTACTTC.

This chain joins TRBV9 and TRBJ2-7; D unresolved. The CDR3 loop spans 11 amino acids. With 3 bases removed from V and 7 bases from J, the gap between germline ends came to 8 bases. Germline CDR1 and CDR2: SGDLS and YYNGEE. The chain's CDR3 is CASSAAGEQYF. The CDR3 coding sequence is TGTGCCAGCAGCGCGGCAGGAGAGCAGTACTTC.

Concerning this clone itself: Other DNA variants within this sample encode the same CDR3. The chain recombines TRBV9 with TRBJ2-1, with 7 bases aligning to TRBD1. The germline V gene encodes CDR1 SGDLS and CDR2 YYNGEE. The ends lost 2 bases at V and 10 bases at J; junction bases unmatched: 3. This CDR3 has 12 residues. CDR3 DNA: TGTGCCAGCAGCGTGCAAGGGGGCGAGCAGTTCTTC. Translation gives CASSVQGGEQFF.

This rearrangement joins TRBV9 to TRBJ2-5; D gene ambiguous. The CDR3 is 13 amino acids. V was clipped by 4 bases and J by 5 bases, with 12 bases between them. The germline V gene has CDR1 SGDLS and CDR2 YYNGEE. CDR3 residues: CASSPREWETQYF. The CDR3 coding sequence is TGTGCCAGCAGCCCGAGAGAGTGGGAGACCCAGTACTTC.

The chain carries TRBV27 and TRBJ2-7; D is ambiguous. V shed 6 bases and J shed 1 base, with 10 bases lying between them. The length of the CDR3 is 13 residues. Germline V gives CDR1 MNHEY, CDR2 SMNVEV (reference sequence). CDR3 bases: TGTGCCAGCAGCCCTGGGATGTCCTACGAGCAGTACTTC. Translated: CASSPGMSYEQYF.

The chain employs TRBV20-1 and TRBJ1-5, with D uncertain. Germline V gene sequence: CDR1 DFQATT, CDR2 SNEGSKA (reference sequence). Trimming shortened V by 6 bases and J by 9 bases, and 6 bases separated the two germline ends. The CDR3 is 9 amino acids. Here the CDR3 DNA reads TGCAGTGCGAGATTGCCCCAGCATTTT. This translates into CSARLPQHF.

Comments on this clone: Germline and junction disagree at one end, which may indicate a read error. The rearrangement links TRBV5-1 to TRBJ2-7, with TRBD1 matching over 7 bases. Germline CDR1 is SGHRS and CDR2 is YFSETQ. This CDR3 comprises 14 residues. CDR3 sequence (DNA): TGCGCCAGCAGCTCCCGGGACAGTCAGTACGAGCAGTATTTC. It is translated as CASSSRDSQYEQYF. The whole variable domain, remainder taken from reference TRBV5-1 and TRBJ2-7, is KAGVTQTPRYLIKTRGQQVTLSCSPISGHRSVSWYQQTPGQGLQFLFEYFSETQRNKGNFPGRFSGRQFSNSRSEMNVSTLELGDSALYLCASSSRDSQYEQYFGPGTRLTVT.

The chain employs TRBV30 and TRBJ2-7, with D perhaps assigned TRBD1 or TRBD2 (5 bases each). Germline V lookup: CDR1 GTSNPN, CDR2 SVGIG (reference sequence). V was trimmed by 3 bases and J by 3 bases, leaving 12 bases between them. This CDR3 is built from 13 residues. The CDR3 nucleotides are TGTGCCTGGAGACGGTTGGGGGACTACGAGCAGTACTTC. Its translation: CAWRRLGDYEQYF.

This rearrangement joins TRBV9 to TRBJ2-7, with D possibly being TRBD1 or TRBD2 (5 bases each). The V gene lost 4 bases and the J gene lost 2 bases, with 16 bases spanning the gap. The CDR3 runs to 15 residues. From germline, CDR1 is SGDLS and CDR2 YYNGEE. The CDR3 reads CASSPGSGRTYEQYF. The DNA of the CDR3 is TGTGCCAGCAGCCCAGGGTCGGGACGCACCTACGAGCAGTACTTC.

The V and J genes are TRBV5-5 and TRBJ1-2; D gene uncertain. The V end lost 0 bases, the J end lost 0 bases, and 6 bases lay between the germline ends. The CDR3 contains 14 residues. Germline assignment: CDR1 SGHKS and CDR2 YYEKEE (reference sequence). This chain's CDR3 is CASSLERSNYGYTF. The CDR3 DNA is TGTGCCAGCAGCTTGGAGCGGTCTAACTATGGCTACACCTTC. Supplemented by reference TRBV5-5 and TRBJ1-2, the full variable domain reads DAGVTQSPTHLIKTRGQQVTLRCSPISGHKSVSWYQQVLGQGPQFIFQYYEKEERGRGNFPDRFSARQFPNYSSELNVNALLLGDSALYLCASSLERSNYGYTFGSGTRLTVV.

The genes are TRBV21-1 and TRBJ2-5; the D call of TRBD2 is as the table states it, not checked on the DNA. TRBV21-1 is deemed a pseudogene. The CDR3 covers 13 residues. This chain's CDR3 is CASRGSCRETQYF. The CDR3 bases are TGTGCCAGTCGCGGGTCTTGTCGAGAGACCCAGTACTTC.